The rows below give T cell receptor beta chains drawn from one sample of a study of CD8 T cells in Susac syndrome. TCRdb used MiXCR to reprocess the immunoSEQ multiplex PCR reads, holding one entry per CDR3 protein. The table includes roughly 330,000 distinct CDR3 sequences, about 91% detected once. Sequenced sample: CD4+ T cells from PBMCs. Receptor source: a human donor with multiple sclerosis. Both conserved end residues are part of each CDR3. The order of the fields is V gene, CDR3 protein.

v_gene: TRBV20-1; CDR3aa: CSARHPARADTQYF
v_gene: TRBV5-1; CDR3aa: CASSYGTVETQYF
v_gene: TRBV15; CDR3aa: CATSNGPGLLYEQYF
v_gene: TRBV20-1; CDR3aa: CSARGGVGDQPQHF
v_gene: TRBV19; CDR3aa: CASSPPSGRGGGYTF
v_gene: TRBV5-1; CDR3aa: CASREQGDTQYF
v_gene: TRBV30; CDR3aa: CAWTAATRGYTF
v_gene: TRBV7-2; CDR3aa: CARGDRVYGYTF
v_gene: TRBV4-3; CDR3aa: CASSQVGGTNYGYTF
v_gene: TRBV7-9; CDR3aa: CASSLTGRAGELFF
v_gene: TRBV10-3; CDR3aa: CAIRGSGSDEQFF
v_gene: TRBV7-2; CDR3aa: CASSLAVRGQGRVRLYNEQFF
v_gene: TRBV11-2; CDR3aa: CASSSIGTAGYNEQFF
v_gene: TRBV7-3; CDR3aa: CASSLTGGIGELFF
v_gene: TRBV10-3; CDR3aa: CAISESDPRDTQYF
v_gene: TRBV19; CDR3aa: CASSMGSGNPSTDTQYF
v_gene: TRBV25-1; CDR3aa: CASSEFKGAEHEQYF
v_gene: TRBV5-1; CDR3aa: CASSNPTGGSNYGYTF
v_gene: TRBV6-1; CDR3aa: CASSSKAAVPTGELFF
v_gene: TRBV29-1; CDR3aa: CSVEFSGNYGYTF
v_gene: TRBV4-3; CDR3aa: CASSQDPGSLRYGYTF
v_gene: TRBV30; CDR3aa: CAWKDRGPYNEQFF